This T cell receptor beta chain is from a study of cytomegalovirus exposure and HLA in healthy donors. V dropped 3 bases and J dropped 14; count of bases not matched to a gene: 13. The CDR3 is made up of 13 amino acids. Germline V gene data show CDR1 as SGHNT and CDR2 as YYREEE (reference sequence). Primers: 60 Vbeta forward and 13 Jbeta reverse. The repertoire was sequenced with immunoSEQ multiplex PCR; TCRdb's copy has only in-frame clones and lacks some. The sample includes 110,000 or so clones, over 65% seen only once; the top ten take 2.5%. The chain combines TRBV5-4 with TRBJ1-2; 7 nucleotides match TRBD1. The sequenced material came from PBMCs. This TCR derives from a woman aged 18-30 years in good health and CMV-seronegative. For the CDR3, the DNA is TGTGCCAGCAGCTCAGACGGCCCAGGGGGTTGGACCTTC. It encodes CASSSDGPGGWTF.